Below, 18 T cell receptor beta chains from the same sample are listed, as sequenced in a study of T-cell reconstitution after alpha-beta-depleted transplantation in children. Unique molecular identifiers were used in preparing the TCRbeta library. From the PCR reads, TCRdb called clonotypes with MiXCR, one entry per CDR3 protein. This sample has some 600,000 distinct CDR3 sequences, with roughly 13% found just once. The source was PBMCs, mostly from graft donor cells, collected 360 days after TCRalphabeta/CD19-depleted stem cell transplant. These receptors all stem from a male patient aged 10-17 years who had a stem cell transplant for acute myeloid leukemia, so the T cells may come from the graft donor.

This clonotype was observed a few times. This sequence joins TRBV7-6 and TRBJ2-2; no clear D gene. Per the germline V gene, CDR1 is SGHVS and CDR2 is FNYEAQ. The CDR3 is 15 residues long. Trimming pared 5 bases from V and 1 base from J, leaving 11 bases between. CDR3 loop: CASSLPGKNTGELFF. The CDR3 bases are TGTGCCAGCAGCCTCCCCGGAAAGAACACCGGGGAGCTGTTTTTT.

This clonotype has just one count. J is TRBJ2-3 and V is TRBV11-3; TRBD2 matches at 12 bases. J gave up 6 bases and V 5 bases, and 9 bases lay outside the gene matches. The CDR3 consists of 16 residues. Germline loops: CDR1 SGHNT, CDR2 YENEEA. CDR3 loop: CASSTRLAGESDTQYF. In nucleotides, the CDR3 is TGTGCCAGCAGCACCCGACTAGCGGGAGAGTCGGATACGCAGTATTTT.

The rearrangement joins TRBV6-2 or TRBV6-3 to TRBJ2-2, with a weak D call TRBD2 (5 bases). The V and J ends lost 6 bases and 1 base respectively, with 9 bases between them. The V gene's germline CDR1 is MNHEY and CDR2 SVGEGT. The CDR3 length is 14 residues. The CDR3: CASRPLGNTGELFF. In nucleotides, the CDR3 is TGTGCCAGCAGACCACTAGGGAACACCGGGGAGCTGTTTTTT.

This clonotype was detected only a few times. The chain joins TRBV12-3 or TRBV12-4 to TRBJ2-1; 7 bases fit TRBD2. This CDR3 is built from 14 residues. Trimming at V came to 7 bases and at J to 7 bases, leaving 10 bases not matched to a gene. The CDR3 sequence: CASTHPGGLNEQFF. The CDR3, as DNA: TGTGCCAGCACCCATCCGGGGGGTTTGAATGAGCAGTTCTTC.

In this sample, this clonotype turned up many times. The chain couples TRBV10-3 to TRBJ2-2, with unresolved D. Per germline, CDR1 ENHRY and CDR2 SYGVKD. The V gene lost 2 bases and the J gene lost 2 bases, with 6 bases spanning the gap. The CDR3 has 14 residues. The CDR3 DNA sequence: TGTGCCATCAGTGAGCTCTCTAACACCGGGGAGCTGTTTTTT. Protein: CAISELSNTGELFF.

The V call is TRBV5-1, the J call TRBJ1-4; no clear D gene. The CDR3 has 13 amino acids. V lost 3 bases and J lost 6, with 9 bases in between. The germline gives CDR1 SGHRS, CDR2 YFSETQ. The CDR3 coding sequence is TGCGCCAGCAGCTCGACTCTCGATGAAAAACTGTTTTTT. Translated: CASSSTLDEKLFF.

This clonotype was seen only a few times. This chain uses TRBV29-1 with TRBJ1-1; 7 positions match TRBD1. With 5 bases clipped from V and 1 base from J, the junction kept 4 bases outside the gene matches. Germline loops: CDR1 SQVTM, CDR2 ANQGSEA. This CDR3 comprises 13 residues. CDR3 DNA sequence: TGCAGCGTTTCAGACAGGGAGAACACTGAAGCTTTCTTT. The encoded protein is CSVSDRENTEAFF.

J is TRBJ2-1 and V is TRBV2; possible D gene TRBD1, 6 bases. The CDR3 runs 15 residues. V was clipped by 3 bases and J by 2 bases, with 11 bases between them. Germline V lookup: CDR1 SNHLY, CDR2 FYNNEI. CDR3 sequence: CASSDQDSTYNEQFF. CDR3 DNA sequence: TGTGCCAGCAGTGACCAGGACAGTACCTACAATGAGCAGTTCTTC.

The chain has TRBV6-2 or TRBV6-3 and TRBJ2-7, with D tentatively TRBD1 (5 bases). The V end was cut by 7 bases, the J end by 3 bases, with 16 bases between. The CDR3 runs to 14 residues. The V gene's germline CDR1 is MNHEY and CDR2 SVGEGT. The CDR3 sequence is CASNRKLGVYEQYF. CDR3 DNA: TGTGCCAGCAACAGGAAGCTAGGAGTCTACGAGCAGTACTTC.

A note on this clonotype: Likely a read error: the CDR3 ends without its conserved phenylalanine or tryptophan. J is TRBJ2-1 and V is TRBV27; TRBD1 or TRBD2 may be the D gene (5 bases each). The CDR3 is made up of 15 amino acids. The germline V and J ends were trimmed by 7 bases and 0 bases, with 13 bases remaining between them. Germline V gives CDR1 MNHEY, CDR2 SMNVEV (reference sequence). The DNA for the CDR3 is TGTGCCAGCAAACACGGGACGCGCTCCTACAATGAGCAGTTCATC. This sequence encodes CASKHGTRSYNEQFI.

This clonotype occurred a few times. V usage is TRBV7-6 and J usage is TRBJ1-2; possibly TRBD1 for D (5 bases). The germline V gene encodes CDR1 SGHVS and CDR2 FNYEAQ. V was clipped by 3 bases and J by 4 bases, with 12 bases between them. The CDR3 loop spans 14 amino acids. In DNA form, the CDR3 reads TGTGCCAGCAGCTTCCCGCTGACAGCCTATGGCTACACCTTC. It codes for CASSFPLTAYGYTF.

The chain couples TRBV7-9 to TRBJ2-7; 7 positions match TRBD1. Germline V gene lookup returns CDR1 SEHNR and CDR2 FQNEAQ (reference sequence). There are 16 residues in the CDR3. Unmatched junction bases numbered 13, after V lost 2 bases and J lost 6 bases. The DNA of the CDR3 is TGTGCCAGCAGCTTATCTGGCTCCCCTAAGGGGGCCGAGCAGTACTTC. It translates to CASSLSGSPKGAEQYF.

The chain has TRBV5-1 and TRBJ2-5, with D possibly matching TRBD2 (6 bases). V lost 5 bases to trimming and J lost 5 bases, with 19 bases between them. In germline, CDR1 is SGHRS, CDR2 YFSETQ. This CDR3 has 15 amino acids. The CDR3 region is CASRSPTRSWETQYF. The CDR3 DNA sequence: TGCGCCAGCAGGAGCCCGACTAGGAGTTGGGAGACCCAGTACTTC.

This clonotype occurred many times. The rearrangement links TRBV10-3 to TRBJ2-3; D remains unclear. Between the trimmed V and J ends, which lost 4 bases and 0 bases, there was a span of 11 bases. There are 15 residues in the CDR3. The germline CDR1 and CDR2 sequences are ENHRY and SYGVKD. The CDR3 spells CAISAYSSSTDTQYF. CDR3 coding DNA: TGTGCCATCAGTGCTTACAGCTCTAGCACAGATACGCAGTATTTT.

This chain connects TRBV4-2 to TRBJ2-2; 7 bases line up with TRBD1. The CDR3 is 17 residues long. V was pared by 4 bases and J by 1 base, with 9 bases of the junction left unmatched. Germline CDR1 is LGHNA and CDR2 is YNFKEQ. The CDR3 nucleotides read TGTGCCAGCAGCCCAGATCGACAGGGTTGGAACACCGGGGAGCTGTTTTTT. The encoded protein is CASSPDRQGWNTGELFF.

This clonotype was found a few times. The genes are TRBV25-1 and TRBJ2-6; D is uncertain. Trimming left V 3 bases short and J 0 bases short, with 9 bases between. The CDR3 is made up of 16 amino acids. The germline CDR1 and CDR2 sequences are MGHDK and SYGVNS. This chain's CDR3 is CASSDKLLSGANVLTF. The CDR3 region has the DNA TGTGCCAGCAGTGATAAACTCCTCTCTGGGGCCAACGTCCTGACTTTC.

The chain links TRBV24-1 to TRBJ2-2; 9 nucleotides line up with TRBD2. This CDR3 spans 18 amino acids. CDR1 and CDR2 (germline): KGHDR, SFDVKD. V lost 3 bases and J lost 1; bases outside the gene matches: 8. The CDR3 DNA is TGTGCCACCAGTGATGCTTACGGGACTAGCATGAACACCGGGGAGCTGTTTTTT. Protein product: CATSDAYGTSMNTGELFF.

The chain is built from TRBV4-2 and TRBJ2-1; 11 bases align to TRBD2. V dropped 1 base and J dropped 0; count of bases not matched to a gene: 5. Per germline, CDR1 LGHNA and CDR2 YNFKEQ. There are 18 residues in the CDR3. CDR3 residues: CASSQAGLAASSYNEQFF. CDR3 nucleotides: TGTGCCAGCAGCCAAGCGGGACTAGCGGCGAGCTCCTACAATGAGCAGTTCTTC.